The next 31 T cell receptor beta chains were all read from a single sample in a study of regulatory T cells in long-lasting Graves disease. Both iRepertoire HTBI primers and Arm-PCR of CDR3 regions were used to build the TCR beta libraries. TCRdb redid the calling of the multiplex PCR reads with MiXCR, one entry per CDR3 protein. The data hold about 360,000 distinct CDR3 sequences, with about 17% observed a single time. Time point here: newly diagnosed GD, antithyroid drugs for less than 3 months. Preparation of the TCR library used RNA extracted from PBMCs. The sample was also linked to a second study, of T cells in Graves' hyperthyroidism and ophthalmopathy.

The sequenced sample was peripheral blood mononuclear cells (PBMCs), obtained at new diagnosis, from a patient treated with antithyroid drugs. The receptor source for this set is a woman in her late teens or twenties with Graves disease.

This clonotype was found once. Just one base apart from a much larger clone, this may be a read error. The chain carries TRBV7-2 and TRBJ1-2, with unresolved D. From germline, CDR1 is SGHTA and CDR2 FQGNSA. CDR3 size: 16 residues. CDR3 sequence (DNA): TGTGCCAGCAGCTTAGGTTTCCAGTCCTCCAACTATGGCTGCACCTTC. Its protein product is CASSLGFQSSNYGCTF.

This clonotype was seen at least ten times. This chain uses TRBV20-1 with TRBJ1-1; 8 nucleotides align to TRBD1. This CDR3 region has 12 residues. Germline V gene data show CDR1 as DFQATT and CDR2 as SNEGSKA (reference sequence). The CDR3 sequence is CRWGQENTEAFF. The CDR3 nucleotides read TGCAGATGGGGACAGGAGAACACTGAAGCTTTCTTT.

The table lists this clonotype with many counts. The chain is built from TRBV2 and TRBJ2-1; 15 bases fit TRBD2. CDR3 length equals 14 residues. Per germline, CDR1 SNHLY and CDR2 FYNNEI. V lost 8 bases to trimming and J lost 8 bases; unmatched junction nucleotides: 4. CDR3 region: CASGRTSGRDEQFF. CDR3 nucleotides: TGTGCCAGCGGACGGACTAGCGGGAGGGATGAGCAGTTCTTC.

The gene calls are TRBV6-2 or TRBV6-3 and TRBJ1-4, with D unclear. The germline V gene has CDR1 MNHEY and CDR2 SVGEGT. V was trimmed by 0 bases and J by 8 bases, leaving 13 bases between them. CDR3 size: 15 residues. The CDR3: CASSYSGGLDEKLFF. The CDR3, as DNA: TGTGCCAGCAGTTACTCGGGAGGGCTGGACGAAAAACTGTTTTTT.

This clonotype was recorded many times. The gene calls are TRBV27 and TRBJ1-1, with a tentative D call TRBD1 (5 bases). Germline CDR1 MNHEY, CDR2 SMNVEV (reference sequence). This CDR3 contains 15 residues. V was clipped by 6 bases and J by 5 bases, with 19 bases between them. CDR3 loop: CASSQTWGVGTEAFF. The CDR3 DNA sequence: TGTGCCAGCAGCCAAACATGGGGGGTAGGGACTGAAGCTTTCTTT.

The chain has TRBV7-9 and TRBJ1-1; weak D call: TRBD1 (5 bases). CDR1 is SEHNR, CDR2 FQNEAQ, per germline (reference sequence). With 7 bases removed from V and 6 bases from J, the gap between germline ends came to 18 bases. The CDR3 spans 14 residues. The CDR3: CASTSPGRDAEAFF. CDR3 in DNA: TGTGCCAGCACCTCCCCCGGCAGGGACGCTGAAGCTTTCTTT.

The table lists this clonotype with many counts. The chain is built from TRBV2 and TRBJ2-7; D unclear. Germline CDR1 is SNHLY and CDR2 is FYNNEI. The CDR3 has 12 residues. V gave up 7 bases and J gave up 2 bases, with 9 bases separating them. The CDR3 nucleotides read TGTGCCAGCATAGGGCTGACCTACGAGCAGTACTTC. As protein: CASIGLTYEQYF. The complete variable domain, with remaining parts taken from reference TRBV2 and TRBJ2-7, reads EPEVTQTPSHQVTQMGQEVILRCVPISNHLYFYWYRQILGQKVEFLVSFYNNEISEKSEIFDDQFSVERPDGSNFTLKIRSTKLEDSAMYFCASIGLTYEQYFGPGTRLTVT.

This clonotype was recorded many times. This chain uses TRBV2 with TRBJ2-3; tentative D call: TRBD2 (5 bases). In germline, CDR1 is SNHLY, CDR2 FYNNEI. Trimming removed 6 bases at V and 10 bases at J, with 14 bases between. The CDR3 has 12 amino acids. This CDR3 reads CASSLLVPPQYF. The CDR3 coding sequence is TGTGCCAGCAGCTTACTAGTTCCTCCGCAGTATTTT.

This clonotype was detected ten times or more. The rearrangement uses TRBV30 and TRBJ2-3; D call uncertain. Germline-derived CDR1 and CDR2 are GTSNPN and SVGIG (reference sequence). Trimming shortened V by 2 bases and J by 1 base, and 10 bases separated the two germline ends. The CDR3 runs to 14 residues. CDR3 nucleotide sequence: TGTGCCTGGAGTAAGACACTCGGCACAGATACGCAGTATTTT. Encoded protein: CAWSKTLGTDTQYF.

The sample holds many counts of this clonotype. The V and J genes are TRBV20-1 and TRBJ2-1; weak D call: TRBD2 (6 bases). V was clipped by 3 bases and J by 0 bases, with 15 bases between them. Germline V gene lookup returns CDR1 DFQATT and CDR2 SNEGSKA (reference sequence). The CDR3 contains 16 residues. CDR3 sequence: CSASATVAVSYNEQFF. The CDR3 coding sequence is TGCAGTGCTAGCGCCACCGTAGCGGTCTCCTACAATGAGCAGTTCTTC.

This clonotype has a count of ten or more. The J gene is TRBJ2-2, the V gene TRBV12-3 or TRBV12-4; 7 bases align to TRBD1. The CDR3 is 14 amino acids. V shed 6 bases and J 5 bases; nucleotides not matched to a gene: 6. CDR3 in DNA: TGTGCCAGCAGGCGGACAGGAAAAACCGGGGAGCTGTTTTTT. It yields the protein CASRRTGKTGELFF.

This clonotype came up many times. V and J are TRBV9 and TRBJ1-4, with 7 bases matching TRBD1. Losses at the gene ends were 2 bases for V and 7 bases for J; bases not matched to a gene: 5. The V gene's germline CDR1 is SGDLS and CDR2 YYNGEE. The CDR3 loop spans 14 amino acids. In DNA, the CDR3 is TGTGCCAGCAGCGTTAAAGGGGGCGGTGAAAAACTGTTTTTT. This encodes CASSVKGGGEKLFF.

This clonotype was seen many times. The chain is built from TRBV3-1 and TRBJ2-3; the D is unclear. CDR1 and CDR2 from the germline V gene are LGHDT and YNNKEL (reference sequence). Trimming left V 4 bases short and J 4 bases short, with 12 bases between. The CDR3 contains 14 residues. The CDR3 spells CASSPYGRSDTQYF. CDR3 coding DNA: TGTGCCAGCAGCCCGTACGGACGGTCAGATACGCAGTATTTT.

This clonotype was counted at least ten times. As DNA, the CDR3 is TGTGCCACCAGTGAACGGGGACAGCACAATGAGCAGTTCTTC. It translates to CATSERGQHNEQFF. V gene TRBV24-1 combines with J gene TRBJ2-1, with 7 bases fitting TRBD1. This CDR3 has 14 residues. V was clipped by 4 bases and J by 5 bases; unmatched bases: 4. The germline V gene encodes CDR1 KGHDR and CDR2 SFDVKD.

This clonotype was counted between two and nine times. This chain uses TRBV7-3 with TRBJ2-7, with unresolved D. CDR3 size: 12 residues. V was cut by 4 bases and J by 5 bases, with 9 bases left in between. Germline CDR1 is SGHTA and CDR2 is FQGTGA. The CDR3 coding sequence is TGTGCCAGCAGCTCCTCCAGGAACGAGCAGTACTTC. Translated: CASSSSRNEQYF. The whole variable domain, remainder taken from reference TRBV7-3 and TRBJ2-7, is GAGVSQTPSNKVTEKGKYVELRCDPISGHTALYWYRQSLGQGPEFLIYFQGTGAADDSGLPNDRFFAVRPEGSVSTLKIQRTERGDSAVYLCASSSSRNEQYFGPGTRLTVT.

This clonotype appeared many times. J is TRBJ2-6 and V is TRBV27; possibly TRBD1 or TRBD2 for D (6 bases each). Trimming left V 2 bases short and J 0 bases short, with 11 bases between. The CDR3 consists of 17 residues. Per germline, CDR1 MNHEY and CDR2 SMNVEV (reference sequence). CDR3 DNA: TGTGCCAGCAGTTTAAAGGGGGGAGACTCTGGGGCCAACGTCCTGACTTTC. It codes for CASSLKGGDSGANVLTF.

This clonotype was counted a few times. The CDR3 bases are TGCAGTGCTAGCGGTATCGGGAGTCGCTACGAGCAGTACTTC. Its translation: CSASGIGSRYEQYF. V usage is TRBV20-1 and J usage is TRBJ2-7; a possible D gene is TRBD2 (6 bases). The CDR3 spans 14 residues. The V end lost 3 bases, the J end lost 3 bases, and 15 bases lay between the germline ends. In germline, CDR1 is DFQATT, CDR2 SNEGSKA (reference sequence).

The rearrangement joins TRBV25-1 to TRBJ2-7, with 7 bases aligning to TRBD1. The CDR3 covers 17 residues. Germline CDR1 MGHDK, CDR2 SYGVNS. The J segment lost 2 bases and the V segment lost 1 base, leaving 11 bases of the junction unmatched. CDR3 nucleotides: TGTGCCAGCAGTGAATGGGGGTTTGGGGACAGAACCTACGAGCAGTACTTC. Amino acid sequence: CASSEWGFGDRTYEQYF.

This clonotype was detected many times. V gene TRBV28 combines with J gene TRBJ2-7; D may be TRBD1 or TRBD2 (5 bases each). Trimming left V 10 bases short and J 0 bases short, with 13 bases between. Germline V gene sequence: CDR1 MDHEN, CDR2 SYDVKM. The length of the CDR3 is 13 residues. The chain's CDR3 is CATGTVSSYEQYF. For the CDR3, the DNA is TGTGCCACAGGGACGGTAAGCTCCTACGAGCAGTACTTC. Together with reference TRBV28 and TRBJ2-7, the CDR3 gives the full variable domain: DVKVTQSSRYLVKRTGEKVFLECVQDMDHENMFWYRQDPGLGLRLIYFSYDVKMKEKGDIPEGYSVSREKKERFSLILESASTNQTSMYLCATGTVSSYEQYFGPGTRLTVT.

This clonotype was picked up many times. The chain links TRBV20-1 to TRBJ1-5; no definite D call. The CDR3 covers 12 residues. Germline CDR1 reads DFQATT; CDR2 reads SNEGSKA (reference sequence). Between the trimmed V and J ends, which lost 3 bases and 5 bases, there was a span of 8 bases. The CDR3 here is CSASGWDQPQHF. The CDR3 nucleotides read TGCAGTGCTAGTGGGTGGGATCAGCCCCAGCATTTT.

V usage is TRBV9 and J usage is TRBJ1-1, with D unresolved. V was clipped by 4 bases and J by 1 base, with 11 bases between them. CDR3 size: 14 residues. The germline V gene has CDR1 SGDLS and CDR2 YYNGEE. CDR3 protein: CASSPTPRNTEAFF. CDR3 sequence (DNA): TGTGCCAGCAGCCCGACCCCCAGGAACACTGAAGCTTTCTTT.

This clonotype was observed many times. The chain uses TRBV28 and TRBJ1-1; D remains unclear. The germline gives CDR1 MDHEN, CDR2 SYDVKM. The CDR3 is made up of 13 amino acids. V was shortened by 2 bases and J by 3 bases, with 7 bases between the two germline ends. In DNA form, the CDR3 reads TGTGCCAGCAGTTTAACGGAAGACACTGAAGCTTTCTTT. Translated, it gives CASSLTEDTEAFF.

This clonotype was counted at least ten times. CDR3 coding DNA: TGTGCCAGCAGCCGAGGACTCGGCTATGGCTACACCTTC. Translated, it gives CASSRGLGYGYTF. The chain has TRBV14 and TRBJ1-2; D is ambiguous. Deletions cut 4 bases from V and 4 bases from J, with 10 bases between. CDR1 is SGHDN, CDR2 FVKESK, per germline. The CDR3 is 13 residues long.

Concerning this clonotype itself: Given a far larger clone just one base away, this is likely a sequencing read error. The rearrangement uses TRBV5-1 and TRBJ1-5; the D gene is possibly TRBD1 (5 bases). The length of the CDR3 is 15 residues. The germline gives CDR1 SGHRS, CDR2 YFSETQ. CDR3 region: CASSLTGASGQPQHF. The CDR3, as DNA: TGTGCCAGCAGCCTGACCGGGGCATCGGGTCAGCCCCAGCATTTT.

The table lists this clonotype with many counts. The CDR3 spells CAWSPRGVGVTGELFF. The DNA of the CDR3 is TGTGCCTGGAGCCCGAGGGGGGTCGGTGTCACCGGGGAGCTGTTTTTT. The chain joins TRBV30 to TRBJ2-2; D possibly matches TRBD1 or TRBD2 (6 bases each). This CDR3 is 16 amino acids long. Germline V gives CDR1 GTSNPN, CDR2 SVGIG (reference sequence). Trimming left V 3 bases short and J 4 bases short, with 18 bases between.

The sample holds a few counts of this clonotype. Here the CDR3 DNA reads TGTGCCAGCAGACCCGACAGAAACTCCTATGGCTACACCTTC. Protein product: CASRPDRNSYGYTF. The gene calls are TRBV6-1 and TRBJ1-2; D might be TRBD1 (5 bases). The CDR3 loop spans 14 amino acids. Trimming left V 6 bases short and J 4 bases short, with 15 bases between. Per the germline V gene, CDR1 is MNHNS and CDR2 is SASEGT.

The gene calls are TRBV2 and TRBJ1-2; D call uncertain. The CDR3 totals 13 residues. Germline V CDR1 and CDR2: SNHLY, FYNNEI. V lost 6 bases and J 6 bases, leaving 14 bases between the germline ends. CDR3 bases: TGTGCCAGCAGCCAAGTATCCGCGGATGGCTACACCTTC. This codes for CASSQVSADGYTF.

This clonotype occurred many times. The CDR3 loop reads CSVVGTALNTEAFF. CDR3 bases: TGCAGCGTTGTGGGTACCGCCCTGAACACTGAAGCTTTCTTT. The rearrangement links TRBV29-1 to TRBJ1-1; unclear D gene. Germline CDR1 reads SQVTM; CDR2 reads ANQGSEA. The CDR3 runs 14 residues. V shed 4 bases and J shed 0 bases, with 12 bases lying between them.

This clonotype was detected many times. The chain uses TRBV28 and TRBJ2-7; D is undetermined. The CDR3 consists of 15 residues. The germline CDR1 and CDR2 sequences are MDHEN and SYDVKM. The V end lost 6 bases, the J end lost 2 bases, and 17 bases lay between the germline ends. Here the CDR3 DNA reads TGTGCCAGCAGAACGATCAAGGACCGGCCCTACGAGCAGTACTTC. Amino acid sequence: CASRTIKDRPYEQYF.

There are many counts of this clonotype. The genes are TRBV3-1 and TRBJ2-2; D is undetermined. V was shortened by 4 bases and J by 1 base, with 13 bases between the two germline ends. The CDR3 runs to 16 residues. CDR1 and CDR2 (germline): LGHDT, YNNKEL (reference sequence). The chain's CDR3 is CASSRRQDLNTGELFF. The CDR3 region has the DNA TGTGCCAGCAGCCGCCGCCAGGACCTGAACACCGGGGAGCTGTTTTTT.

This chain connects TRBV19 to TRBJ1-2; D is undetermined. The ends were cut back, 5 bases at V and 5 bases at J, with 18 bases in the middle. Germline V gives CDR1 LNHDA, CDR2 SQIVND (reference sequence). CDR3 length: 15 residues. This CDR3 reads CASSQSSGGRYGYTF. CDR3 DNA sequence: TGTGCCAGTAGTCAGTCCTCTGGAGGCAGATATGGCTACACCTTC.